The sequence of this T cell receptor beta chain was determined in a study of identical twins. CDR1 and CDR2 from the germline V gene are KGHDR and SFDVKD. V shed 3 bases and J 4 bases; nucleotides not matched to a gene: 6. The CDR3 totals 15 residues. TCRdb reprocessed the 5' RACE reads with MiXCR, giving one entry per CDR3 protein. In the table there are some 460,000 distinct CDR3 sequences, 12% to 15% of which are singletons. Remarks on this clonotype: As yet, its antigen is unknown.

General observations from the study: In beta out-of-frame sequences, the excess sharing between twins was weaker. Model-predicted out-of-frame TCR alpha sharing fell below observed values in monozygotic twins. Out-of-frame alpha sequences shared by twins showed excess low generation probability.

This sample was shared with a second study, whose subject was yellow fever vaccine responses in identical twins.

The specimen was CD4+ T cells sorted from blood. The sequence came from a woman between 18 and 29 years old in good health. The rearrangement uses TRBV24-1 and TRBJ2-5; TRBD2 matches at 8 bases. CDR3 in amino acids: CATSDPGGGVETQYF. For the CDR3, the DNA is TGTGCCACCAGTGATCCCGGGGGGGGAGTAGAGACCCAGTACTTC.